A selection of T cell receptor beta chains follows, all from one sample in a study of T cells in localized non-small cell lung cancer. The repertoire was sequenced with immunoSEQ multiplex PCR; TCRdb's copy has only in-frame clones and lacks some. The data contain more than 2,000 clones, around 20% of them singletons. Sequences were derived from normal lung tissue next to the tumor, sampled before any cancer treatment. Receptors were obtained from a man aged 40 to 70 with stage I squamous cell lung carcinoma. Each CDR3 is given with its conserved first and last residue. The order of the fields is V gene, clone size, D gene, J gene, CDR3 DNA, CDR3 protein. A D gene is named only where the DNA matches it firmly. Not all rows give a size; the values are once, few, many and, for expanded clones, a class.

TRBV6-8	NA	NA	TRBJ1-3	TGTGCCAGCAGTGGCCGGGGACCCTCTGGAAACACCATATATTTT	CASSGRGPSGNTIYF
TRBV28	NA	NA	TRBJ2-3	TGTGCCAGCAGCGTCAGGGTTTTGGGCACAGATACGCAGTATTTT	CASSVRVLGTDTQYF
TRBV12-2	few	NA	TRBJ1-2	TGTGCCTTAAATCTCGTCGGTTCTAACTATGGCTACACCTTC	CALNLVGSNYGYTF
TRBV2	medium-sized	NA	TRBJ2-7	TGTGCCAGCAGTGAAATCCGGGGACGTCCCTACGAGCAGTACTTC	CASSEIRGRPYEQYF
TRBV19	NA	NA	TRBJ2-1	TGTGCCAGTAGTATGGCCAACTACAATGAGCAGTTCTTC	CASSMANYNEQFF
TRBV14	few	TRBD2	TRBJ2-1	TGTGCCAGCAGCCAAGTGGGACTAGGTGAGCAGTTCTTC	CASSQVGLGEQFF
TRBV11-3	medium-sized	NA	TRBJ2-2	TGTGCCAGCAGTATTACAGGGTTTGCCGGGGAGCTGTTTTTT	CASSITGFAGELFF
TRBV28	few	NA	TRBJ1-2	TGTGCCAGCAGATACGACAGGCACTATGGCTACACCTTC	CASRYDRHYGYTF
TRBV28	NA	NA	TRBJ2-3	TGTGCCAGCAGTAGGCAGGCGTCCCCAGATACGCAGTATTTT	CASSRQASPDTQYF
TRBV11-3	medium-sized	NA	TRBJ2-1	TGTGCCAGCAGCTTGGATACCGTTTACAATGAGCAGTTCTTC	CASSLDTVYNEQFF
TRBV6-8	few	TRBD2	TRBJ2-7	TGTGCCAGCAGTCCGGGTCGGGAGGGCCCCTTCGACGAGCAGTACTTC	CASSPGREGPFDEQYF
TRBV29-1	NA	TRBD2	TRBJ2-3	TGCAGCGCCGAGGGACTAGCGGGAGTTGCGCCAGATACGCAGTATTTT	CSAEGLAGVAPDTQYF
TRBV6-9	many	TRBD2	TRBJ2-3	TGTGCCAGCAGTTCCGGGCGGGTGAGGCTAGCGGTCACAGATACGCAGTATTTT	CASSSGRVRLAVTDTQYF
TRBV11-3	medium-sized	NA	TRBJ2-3	TGTGCCAGCAGCCAAGTTCGAGATTCGGGTGGCACAGATACGCAGTATTTT	CASSQVRDSGGTDTQYF
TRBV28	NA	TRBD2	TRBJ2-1	TGTGCCAGCAGTTTGGCCGGGACTAGCAATGAGCAGTTCTTC	CASSLAGTSNEQFF
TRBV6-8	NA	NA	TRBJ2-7	TGTGCCAGCAGTGACTCCAGGAGAGGTCGTCACGAGCAGTACTTC	CASSDSRRGRHEQYF
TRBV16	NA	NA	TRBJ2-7	TGTGCCAGCAGCCAAAATCTGGCACCGGTTCGGGACGAGCAGTACTTC	CASSQNLAPVRDEQYF
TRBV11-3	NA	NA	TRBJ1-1	TGTGCCAGCAGCTTGAGTGCGAGGGACACTGAAGCTTTCTTT	CASSLSARDTEAFF
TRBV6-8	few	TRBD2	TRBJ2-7	TGTGCCAGCAGTCCGAGCGGGAGGGTCGACGAGCAGTACTTC	CASSPSGRVDEQYF
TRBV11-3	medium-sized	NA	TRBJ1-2	TGTGCCAGCAGCCCGAGACAGCTAGGTGGGATTGGCTACACCTTC	CASSPRQLGGIGYTF
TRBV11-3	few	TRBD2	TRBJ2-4	TGTGCCAGCAGCCAGGAGGGACTAGCGGGAGTAGCGGGCATTCAGTACTTC	CASSQEGLAGVAGIQYF
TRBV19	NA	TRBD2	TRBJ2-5	TGTGCCAGTAGTAGAACCGGGACTAGAGAGACCCAGTACTTC	CASSRTGTRETQYF
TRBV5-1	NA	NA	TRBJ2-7	TGCGCCAGCAGCTTGTCGCAGGGGAGGACCTACGAGCAGTACTTC	CASSLSQGRTYEQYF
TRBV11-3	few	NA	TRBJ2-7	TGTGCCAGCAGCTTATCGGACAAATCCTACGAGCAGTACTTC	CASSLSDKSYEQYF
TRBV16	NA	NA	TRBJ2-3	TGTGCCAGCAGCCCTCAATGGGGCACAGATACGCAGTATTTT	CASSPQWGTDTQYF